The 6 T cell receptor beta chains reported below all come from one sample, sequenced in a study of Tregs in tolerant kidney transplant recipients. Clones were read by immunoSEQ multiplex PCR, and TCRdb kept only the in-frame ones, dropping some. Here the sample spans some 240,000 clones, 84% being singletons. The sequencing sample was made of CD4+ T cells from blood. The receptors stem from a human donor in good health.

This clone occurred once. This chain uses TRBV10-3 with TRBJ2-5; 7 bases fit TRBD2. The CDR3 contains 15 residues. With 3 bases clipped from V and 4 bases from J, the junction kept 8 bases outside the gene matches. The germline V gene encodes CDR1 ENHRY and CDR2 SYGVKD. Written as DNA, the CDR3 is TGTGCCATCAGTGATCGCGGGAGATATTCAGAGACCCAGTACTTC. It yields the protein CAISDRGRYSETQYF.

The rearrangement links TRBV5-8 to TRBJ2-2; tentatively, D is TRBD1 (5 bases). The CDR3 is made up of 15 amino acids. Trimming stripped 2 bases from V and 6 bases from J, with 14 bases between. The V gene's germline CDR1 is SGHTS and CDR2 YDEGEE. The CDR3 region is CASSLGVLRAGELFF. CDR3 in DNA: TGTGCCAGCAGCTTAGGGGTTCTACGGGCCGGGGAGCTGTTTTTT.

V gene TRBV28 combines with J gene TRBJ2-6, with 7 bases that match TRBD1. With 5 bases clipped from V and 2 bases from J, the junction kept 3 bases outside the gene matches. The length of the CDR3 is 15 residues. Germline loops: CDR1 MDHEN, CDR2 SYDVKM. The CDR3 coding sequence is TGTGCCAGCAGTCCCACAGGGGCTGGGGCCAACGTCCTGACTTTC. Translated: CASSPTGAGANVLTF.

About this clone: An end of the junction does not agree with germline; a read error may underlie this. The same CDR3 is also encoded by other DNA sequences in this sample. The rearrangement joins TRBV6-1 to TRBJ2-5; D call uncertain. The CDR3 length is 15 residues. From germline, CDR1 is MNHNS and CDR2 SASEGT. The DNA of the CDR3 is TGTGCCAGCAGTGAGAGTTCACCGACGTATGAGACTCAGTACTTC. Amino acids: CASSESSPTYETQYF.

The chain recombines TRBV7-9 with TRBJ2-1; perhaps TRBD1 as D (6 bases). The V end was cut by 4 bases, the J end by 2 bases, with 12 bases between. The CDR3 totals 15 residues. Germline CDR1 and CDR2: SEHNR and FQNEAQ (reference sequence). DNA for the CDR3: TGTGCCAGCAGCTCGACAGGTTTTCCCTACAATGAGCAGTTCTTC. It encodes CASSSTGFPYNEQFF.

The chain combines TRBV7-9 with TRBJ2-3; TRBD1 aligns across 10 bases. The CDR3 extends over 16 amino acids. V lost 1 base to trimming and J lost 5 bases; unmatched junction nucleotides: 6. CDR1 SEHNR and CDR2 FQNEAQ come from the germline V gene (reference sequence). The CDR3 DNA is TGTGCCAGCAGCTTAGGAGGGACAGGGGTGGGAGATACGCAGTATTTT. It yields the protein CASSLGGTGVGDTQYF.